A selection of T cell receptor beta chains follows, all from one sample in a study of identical twins. One entry per CDR3 protein, called by TCRdb with MiXCR from the 5' RACE reads. This table has approximately 680,000 distinct CDR3 sequences, under 8.5% appearing once. This same sample was also part of a study on yellow fever vaccine responses in identical twins.

Specimen: PBMCs. Receptors were obtained from a young woman in good health. Both conserved end residues are part of each CDR3. D genes are given only for firm matches. Where a row states a size, it is once, few, many or the class of an expanded clone; other rows omit it.

V: TRBV12-3/TRBV12-4
D: .
J: TRBJ1-4
size: few
length: 16
DNA: TGTGCCAGCAGTCCGCAGGGATCCATGACCCGGGAAAAACTGTTTTTT
CDR3: CASSPQGSMTREKLFF

V: TRBV20-1
D: TRBD1
J: TRBJ1-5
size: many
length: 15
DNA: TGCAGTGCTAGACCGGGACAGGGGGTAATTCAGCCCCAGCATTTT
CDR3: CSARPGQGVIQPQHF

V: TRBV21-1
D: .
J: TRBJ2-1
size: few
length: 13
DNA: TGTGCCAGCAGCACGACTAGGTGGAATGAGCAGTTCTTC
CDR3: CASSTTRWNEQFF

V: TRBV20-1
D: .
J: TRBJ2-3
size: .
length: 15
DNA: TGCAGTGCTAAGGGCCCCATCACCCTCGCAGATACGCAGTATTTT
CDR3: CSAKGPITLADTQYF

V: TRBV11-2
D: .
J: TRBJ1-1
size: many
length: 14
DNA: TGTGCCAGCAGCTTAGCGCGCGGAGGCACTGAAGCTTTCTTT
CDR3: CASSLARGGTEAFF

V: TRBV12-3/TRBV12-4
D: TRBD2
J: TRBJ2-7
size: .
length: 14
DNA: TGTGCCAGCAGTTTGAGCGGGAGGAGGTACGAGCAGTACTTC
CDR3: CASSLSGRRYEQYF

V: TRBV4-1
D: .
J: TRBJ2-7
size: many
length: 16
DNA: TGCGCCAGCAGCCAAGATTGGCCGGGACGATCCTACGAGCAGTACTTC
CDR3: CASSQDWPGRSYEQYF

V: TRBV29-1
D: .
J: TRBJ2-1
size: many
length: 14
DNA: TGCAGCGTTTATGGGTCAGCCTCCTACAATGAGCAGTTCTTC
CDR3: CSVYGSASYNEQFF

V: TRBV20-1
D: TRBD2
J: TRBJ2-7
size: .
length: 15
DNA: TGCAGTGCTAGAGATGGGGGAGGACTAGAGTTCGAGCAGTACTTC
CDR3: CSARDGGGLEFEQYF

V: TRBV12-3/TRBV12-4
D: TRBD2
J: TRBJ2-7
size: .
length: 15
DNA: TGTGCCAGCAGTTTTCTGGCGGGAGGGCCGATGGAGCAGTACTTC
CDR3: CASSFLAGGPMEQYF

V: TRBV2
D: .
J: TRBJ2-7
size: .
length: 15
DNA: TGTGCCAGCAGTGAAGACGGGACACCGATATACGAGCAGTACTTC
CDR3: CASSEDGTPIYEQYF

V: TRBV7-9
D: .
J: TRBJ2-1
size: many
length: 13
DNA: TGTGCCAGCAGCCCTCGGGTAACGGATGAGCAGTTCTTC
CDR3: CASSPRVTDEQFF

V: TRBV7-2
D: .
J: TRBJ2-7
size: .
length: 14
DNA: TGTGCCAGCAGCCGAGGAGGTACAACCTACGAGCAGTACTTC
CDR3: CASSRGGTTYEQYF

V: TRBV20-1
D: .
J: TRBJ2-2
size: few
length: 15
DNA: TGCAGTGCCCAGCCTCTAGGGCGCGGCACCGGGGAGCTGTTTTTT
CDR3: CSAQPLGRGTGELFF

V: TRBV12-3/TRBV12-4
D: TRBD1
J: TRBJ2-3
size: many
length: 21
DNA: TGTGCCAGCAGTTTGTACCCGTGGGCAGGGGGTAAAACCACCTCCACAGATACGCAGTATTTT
CDR3: CASSLYPWAGGKTTSTDTQYF

V: TRBV28
D: TRBD2
J: TRBJ2-7
size: .
length: 15
DNA: TGTGCCAGCAGTTTTCTAGCGGGAGATGTTTACGAGCAGTACTTC
CDR3: CASSFLAGDVYEQYF

V: TRBV12-3/TRBV12-4
D: .
J: TRBJ2-3
size: many
length: 14
DNA: TGTGCCAGCAGTTTGTGGGGGCCAAACCGTACGCAGTATTTT
CDR3: CASSLWGPNRTQYF

V: TRBV7-9
D: TRBD2
J: TRBJ2-1
size: .
length: 16
DNA: TGTGCCAGCAGCCCCATTGGGGCTAGCGGCCGCGATGAGCAGTTCTTC
CDR3: CASSPIGASGRDEQFF

V: TRBV10-3
D: .
J: TRBJ1-1
size: few
length: 12
DNA: TGTGCCATCAGTCCTGGGAACACTGAAGCTTTCTTT
CDR3: CAISPGNTEAFF

V: TRBV14
D: .
J: TRBJ1-1
size: .
length: 13
DNA: TGTGCCAGCGCCGGGGGGTTGAACACTGAAGCTTTCTTT
CDR3: CASAGGLNTEAFF

V: TRBV15
D: .
J: TRBJ1-1
size: .
length: 14
DNA: TGTGCCACCAGCAGATTGGACAGACGCACTGAAGCTTTCTTT
CDR3: CATSRLDRRTEAFF

V: TRBV4-1
D: TRBD2
J: TRBJ2-3
size: .
length: 16
DNA: TGCGCCAGCAGCTTAGGGCGGGGGGCGCTGGCAGATACGCAGTATTTT
CDR3: CASSLGRGALADTQYF

V: TRBV29-1
D: TRBD2
J: TRBJ2-1
size: .
length: 14
DNA: TGCAGCGTTGAGCGAGCGGGGCCCCTTAATGAGCAGTTCTTC
CDR3: CSVERAGPLNEQFF

V: TRBV6-1
D: .
J: TRBJ1-5
size: .
length: 13
DNA: TGTGCCAGCAGGCCGGGAGCTAATCAGCCCCAGCATTTT
CDR3: CASRPGANQPQHF

V: TRBV18
D: .
J: TRBJ1-1
size: many
length: 16
DNA: TGTGCCAGCTCACCAGTAGGGGGTAACCAGAACACTGAAGCTTTCTTT
CDR3: CASSPVGGNQNTEAFF

V: TRBV7-9
D: .
J: TRBJ1-4
size: few
length: 16
DNA: TGTGCCAGCAGCTCCCCAGTGCTTGGTCGTAATGAAAAACTGTTTTTT
CDR3: CASSSPVLGRNEKLFF

V: TRBV12-3/TRBV12-4
D: .
J: TRBJ2-5
size: many
length: 15
DNA: TGTGCCAGCAGTTTAGGGGACCGAGACATTGAGACCCAGTACTTC
CDR3: CASSLGDRDIETQYF

V: TRBV24-1
D: TRBD1
J: TRBJ2-1
size: many
length: 14
DNA: TGTGCCACAGGAGACAGGGAAGTATACAATGAGCAGTTCTTC
CDR3: CATGDREVYNEQFF

V: TRBV20-1
D: .
J: TRBJ1-5
size: many
length: 14
DNA: TGCAGTGCTAGAGGCAGTGGGGCAAATCAGCCCCAGCATTTT
CDR3: CSARGSGANQPQHF

V: TRBV4-1
D: .
J: TRBJ2-2
size: .
length: 16
DNA: TGCGCCAGCAGCCAAGATCTGGGGGAGTACGTCGGGGAGCTGTTTTTT
CDR3: CASSQDLGEYVGELFF

V: TRBV29-1
D: .
J: TRBJ2-2
size: many
length: 13
DNA: TGCAGCGTTGTATCAGATAACACCGGGGAGCTGTTTTTT
CDR3: CSVVSDNTGELFF

V: TRBV5-1
D: TRBD2
J: TRBJ2-3
size: .
length: 19
DNA: TGCGCCAGCAGCTTGGCCCTTAGCGGGAGGGCCGGTCACACAGATACGCAGTATTTT
CDR3: CASSLALSGRAGHTDTQYF

V: TRBV11-2
D: TRBD2
J: TRBJ2-3
size: .
length: 16
DNA: TGTGCCAGCAGCTCGAACCCGGGACTAGCAACAGATACGCAGTATTTT
CDR3: CASSSNPGLATDTQYF

V: TRBV3-1
D: TRBD2
J: TRBJ2-3
size: .
length: 15
DNA: TGTGCCAGCAGCTGGAGCGGGGGGGCCGGTGATACGCAGTATTTT
CDR3: CASSWSGGAGDTQYF

V: TRBV20-1
D: TRBD2
J: TRBJ2-1
size: .
length: 17
DNA: TGCTGTGCTAGCGGGACTAGCGGGAGATCCTCCTACAATGAGCAGTTCTTC
CDR3: CCASGTSGRSSYNEQFF

V: TRBV29-1
D: .
J: TRBJ2-5
size: .
length: 11
DNA: TGCAGCGTTGCTAGGGCGGAGACCCAGTACTTC
CDR3: CSVARAETQYF

V: TRBV2
D: .
J: TRBJ2-1
size: .
length: 12
DNA: TGTGCCAGCACGCAGCTCGACCCCGAGCAGTTCTTC
CDR3: CASTQLDPEQFF

V: TRBV11-2
D: TRBD2
J: TRBJ2-2
size: .
length: 18
DNA: TGTGCCAGCAGCCACCTGGGAGAGCGGGGGGGCCAACACGGGGAGCTGTTTTTT
CDR3: CASSHLGERGGQHGELFF

V: TRBV5-1
D: .
J: TRBJ2-7
size: .
length: 14
DNA: TGCGCCAGCAGCGGCAGGGTACAGCCCTACGAGCAGTACTTC
CDR3: CASSGRVQPYEQYF

V: TRBV5-1
D: TRBD1
J: TRBJ2-7
size: .
length: 17
DNA: TGCGCCAGCAGCTTGTTTATCCGGGACAGGGTATTCTACGAGCAGTACTTC
CDR3: CASSLFIRDRVFYEQYF

V: TRBV12-3/TRBV12-4
D: .
J: TRBJ2-5
size: .
length: 12
DNA: TGTGCCAGCAGTTCTCAAGTCGAGACCCAGTACTTC
CDR3: CASSSQVETQYF

V: TRBV6-1
D: .
J: TRBJ1-2
size: many
length: 12
DNA: TGTGCCAGCTCCAGGGAGATGGGCTGGCACACCTTC
CDR3: CASSREMGWHTF

V: TRBV9
D: .
J: TRBJ2-2
size: many
length: 15
DNA: TGTGCCAGCAGCTCTAGGGGCCCAGGGGTCGGGGAGCTGTTTTTT
CDR3: CASSSRGPGVGELFF

V: TRBV20-1
D: .
J: TRBJ2-1
size: few
length: 13
DNA: TGCAGTGCTAGAGATTGGGCTAGCAATGAGCAGTTCTTC
CDR3: CSARDWASNEQFF

V: TRBV20-1
D: TRBD2
J: TRBJ2-7
size: many
length: 14
DNA: TGCAGTGCGAAACCGGGACTAGCGGGAAAAGAGCAGTACTTC
CDR3: CSAKPGLAGKEQYF

V: TRBV28
D: TRBD2
J: TRBJ2-1
size: few
length: 16
DNA: TGTGCCAGCAGTTTTCCAAGGACTAGCGGATACAATGAGCAGTTCTTC
CDR3: CASSFPRTSGYNEQFF

V: TRBV3-1
D: .
J: TRBJ2-1
size: .
length: 15
DNA: TGTGCCAGCAGCCCGGGACTTGTTGATAGGGATGAGCAGTTCTTC
CDR3: CASSPGLVDRDEQFF

V: TRBV5-1
D: .
J: TRBJ1-1
size: few
length: 15
DNA: TGCGCCAGCAGCTTGGCCGAAGGAATCAGGATTGAAGCTTTCTTT
CDR3: CASSLAEGIRIEAFF

V: TRBV9
D: .
J: TRBJ1-1
size: few
length: 16
DNA: TGTGCCAGCAGCTACCTCCGGGACCCCCCCGGCGCTGAAGCTTTCTTT
CDR3: CASSYLRDPPGAEAFF

V: TRBV2
D: .
J: TRBJ2-4
size: .
length: 17
DNA: TGTGCCAGCAGTGAAAGAGGGTCGCCGAGTGGGGAAAACATTCAGTACTTC
CDR3: CASSERGSPSGENIQYF

V: TRBV6-5
D: TRBD1
J: TRBJ2-1
size: few
length: 15
DNA: TGTGCCAGCAGTTACTCCTTGACAGGGAACGGTGAGCAGTTCTTC
CDR3: CASSYSLTGNGEQFF